Below, 28 T cell receptor beta chains from the same sample are listed, as sequenced in a study of shared clonotypes between healthy human individuals. Profiling relied on immunoSEQ multiplex PCR, and the TCRdb table lists in-frame clones only, not all of them. Of about 490,000 clones in the sample, about three quarters were seen once. The sequencing sample was made of PBMCs. Receptor source: a middle-aged woman in good health. Some clones in this sample may be carry-over from other donors' samples.

The chain employs TRBV5-4 and TRBJ2-3; D is uncertain. The CDR3 loop spans 13 amino acids. Trimming removed 1 base at V and 6 bases at J, with 9 bases between. Germline CDR1 is SGHNT and CDR2 is YYREEE (reference sequence). As DNA, the CDR3 is TGTGCCAGCAGCTTGAACTTCGGTGATACGCAGTATTTT. Protein product: CASSLNFGDTQYF.

The genes are TRBV28 and TRBJ2-2; TRBD1 agrees at 9 bases. With 6 bases clipped from V and 3 bases from J, the junction kept 2 bases outside the gene matches. CDR3 length equals 14 residues. The germline gives CDR1 MDHEN, CDR2 SYDVKM. For the CDR3, the DNA is TGTGCCAGCAGATGGACAGGGGACACCGGGGAGCTGTTTTTT. It encodes CASRWTGDTGELFF.

The rearrangement uses TRBV11-2 and TRBJ2-5; D is uncertain. V lost 5 bases and J lost 2, with 15 bases in between. The germline gives CDR1 SGHAT, CDR2 FQNNGV. The CDR3 contains 15 residues. The CDR3 sequence: CASSLLMLGQETQYF. The CDR3 nucleotides read TGTGCCAGCAGCCTTCTCATGCTGGGGCAAGAGACCCAGTACTTC.

This sequence joins TRBV5-4 and TRBJ2-3; a possible D gene is TRBD2 (7 bases). With 3 bases removed from V and 2 bases from J, the gap between germline ends came to 10 bases. CDR3 size: 14 residues. Germline V gene sequence: CDR1 SGHNT, CDR2 YYREEE (reference sequence). For the CDR3, the DNA is TGTGCCAGCAGCTCCCGGGGGGCCACAGATACGCAGTATTTT. It translates to CASSSRGATDTQYF.

The chain carries TRBV28 and TRBJ1-5; D is uncertain. Germline V gene lookup returns CDR1 MDHEN and CDR2 SYDVKM. The CDR3 consists of 15 residues. Trimming took 5 bases from V and 3 from J, leaving 14 bases between them. For the CDR3, the DNA is TGTGCCAGCAGTCCTCGGACGGGTTCCAATCAGCCCCAGCATTTT. Amino acids: CASSPRTGSNQPQHF.

The V and J genes are TRBV9 and TRBJ2-3; D is possibly TRBD2 (5 bases). CDR3 length equals 12 residues. V was clipped by 2 bases and J by 5 bases, with 6 bases between them. In germline, CDR1 is SGDLS, CDR2 YYNGEE. This CDR3 is CASSVGEDTQYF. In DNA, the CDR3 is TGTGCCAGCAGCGTGGGAGAAGATACGCAGTATTTT.

Ten or more counts support this clone. The chain joins TRBV7-2 to TRBJ1-5, with TRBD1 matching over 8 bases. CDR1 and CDR2 (germline): SGHTA, FQGNSA. The CDR3 contains 15 residues. Losses at the gene ends were 1 base for V and 6 bases for J; bases not matched to a gene: 5. In DNA form, the CDR3 reads TGTGCCAGCAGCTTAGGACAGGGGCGGCCTCAGCCCCAGCATTTT. Encoded protein: CASSLGQGRPQPQHF. Looking up the rest from reference TRBV7-2 and TRBJ1-5 gives the full variable domain: GAGVSQSPSNKVTEKGKDVELRCDPISGHTALYWYRQSLGQGLEFLIYFQGNSAPDKSGLPSDRFSAERTGGSVSTLTIQRTQQEDSAVYLCASSLGQGRPQPQHFGDGTRLSIL.

The chain employs TRBV4-3 and TRBJ2-2; 8 nucleotides agree with TRBD2. Germline V gene data show CDR1 as LGHNA and CDR2 as YSLEER. V shed 1 base and J 6 bases; nucleotides not matched to a gene: 7. This CDR3 region has 16 residues. For the CDR3, the DNA is TGCGCCAGCAGCCAAGCGGGAGGGCCTTATTCCGGGGAGCTGTTTTTT. Translating gives CASSQAGGPYSGELFF.

To note about this clone: The junction differs from germline at one of its ends, possibly a read error. This chain joins TRBV7-7 and TRBJ2-1, with 15 nucleotides matching TRBD2. The germline V gene has CDR1 SSHAT and CDR2 FNYEAQ (reference sequence). The CDR3 extends over 15 amino acids. The CDR3 nucleotides are TGTGCTAGCAGCCCCGGACTAGCGGGAGGGTATGAGCAGTTCTTC. This encodes CASSPGLAGGYEQFF. Using reference TRBV7-7 and TRBJ2-1 for the parts outside the CDR3, the full variable domain is GAGVSQSPRYKVTKRGQDVTLRCDPISSHATLYWYQQALGQGPEFLTYFNYEAQPDKSGLPSDRFSAERPEGSISTLTIQRTEQRDSAMYRCASSPGLAGGYEQFFGPGTRLTVL.

CDR3 sequence: CASSSLTPGKAGSEQYF. DNA of the CDR3: TGTGCCAGCAGTTCCTTGACGCCCGGGAAAGCTGGGTCCGAGCAGTACTTC. The chain employs TRBV28 and TRBJ2-7; a possible D gene is TRBD2 (5 bases). Germline V CDR1 and CDR2: MDHEN, SYDVKM. The CDR3 length is 17 residues. V was cut by 4 bases and J by 6 bases, with 25 bases left in between. The complete variable domain, with remaining parts taken from reference TRBV28 and TRBJ2-7, reads DVKVTQSSRYLVKRTGEKVFLECVQDMDHENMFWYRQDPGLGLRLIYFSYDVKMKEKGDIPEGYSVSREKKERFSLILESASTNQTSMYLCASSSLTPGKAGSEQYFGPGTRLTVT.

This clone showed up many times. The rearrangement links TRBV7-8 to TRBJ1-1, with D tentatively TRBD1 (5 bases). V lost 5 bases and J 9 bases, leaving 13 bases between the germline ends. There are 12 residues in the CDR3. The V gene's germline CDR1 is SGHVS and CDR2 FQNEAQ. CDR3 nucleotides: TGTGCCAGCAGCCAAATTCAGGGTCAAGCTTTCTTT. This gives the protein CASSQIQGQAFF.

The chain carries TRBV5-4 and TRBJ2-5; D perhaps matches TRBD2 (6 bases). CDR1 and CDR2 (germline): SGHNT, YYREEE (reference sequence). CDR3 length: 15 amino acids. Between the trimmed V and J ends, which lost 3 bases and 2 bases, there was a span of 14 bases. CDR3 sequence (DNA): TGTGCCAGCAGCTCGCAGGCGGGACCACAAGAGACCCAGTACTTC. It specifies CASSSQAGPQETQYF.

This clone has just a few counts. This chain links TRBV4-2 with TRBJ1-1, with D possibly TRBD1 on 6 matching bases. V dropped 3 bases and J dropped 4 bases, with 12 bases sitting between them. CDR3 length equals 14 residues. The germline CDR1 and CDR2 sequences are LGHNA and YNFKEQ. The CDR3 region is CASSHPRGGTEAFF. CDR3 nucleotide sequence: TGTGCCAGCAGCCATCCTAGGGGGGGCACTGAAGCTTTCTTT.

This clone was detected a few times. V is TRBV4-2 and J is TRBJ2-1, with D perhaps TRBD2 (5 bases). CDR3 length: 14 amino acids. Trimming removed 3 bases at V and 0 bases at J, with 6 bases between. Germline V gene data show CDR1 as LGHNA and CDR2 as YNFKEQ. The CDR3 sequence is CASSHGDSYNEQFF. CDR3 sequence (DNA): TGTGCCAGCAGCCACGGGGACTCCTACAATGAGCAGTTCTTC.

The chain has TRBV5-1 and TRBJ1-2; D possibly corresponds to TRBD1 (6 bases). Trimming pared 7 bases from V and 8 bases from J, leaving 18 bases between. Germline V gene data show CDR1 as SGHRS and CDR2 as YFSETQ. The CDR3 covers 13 residues. CDR3 residues: CASYYPGARGYTF. In DNA form, the CDR3 reads TGCGCCAGCTACTACCCGGGGGCTAGGGGCTACACCTTC.

As for this clone: This may come from a read error, since a much larger clone is one base off. Other DNA sequences of this sample code for an identical CDR3. CDR3 residues: CSVVLGADTQYF. Written as DNA, the CDR3 is TGCAGCGTCGTCTTAGGTGCAGATACGCAGTATTTT. The chain combines TRBV29-1 with TRBJ2-3; D remains unclear. The CDR3 consists of 12 residues. Trimming shortened V by 6 bases and J by 4 bases, and 11 bases separated the two germline ends. Germline V gives CDR1 SQVTM, CDR2 ANQGSEA.

This clone was picked up a small number of times. Possible read error: a much larger clone is one base away. This chain connects TRBV29-1 to TRBJ2-2; TRBD1 matches 7 bases. The CDR3 has 14 residues. The germline V gene encodes CDR1 SQVTM and CDR2 ANQGSEA. CDR3: CSVVRTGNTGELSF. CDR3 coding DNA: TGCAGCGTTGTTAGGACAGGAAACACCGGGGAGCTGTCTTTT.

V and J are TRBV5-4 and TRBJ1-4; D is unclear. Looked up from germline, CDR1 is SGHNT and CDR2 is YYREEE (reference sequence). The CDR3 is 14 amino acids. The V gene lost 0 bases and the J gene lost 8 bases, with 11 bases spanning the gap. The CDR3 DNA reads as TGTGCCAGCAGCTTGGAGTATTCTGGGGAAAAACTGTTTTTT. Its translation is CASSLEYSGEKLFF.

J is TRBJ1-2 and V is TRBV7-6, with TRBD1 as a possible D gene (6 bases). Germline CDR1 is SGHVS and CDR2 is FNYEAQ. Trimming removed 4 bases at V and 0 bases at J, with 12 bases between. The CDR3 is 15 residues long. In DNA, the CDR3 is TGTGCCAGCAGCTCTTCTCGACAGGCTAACTATGGCTACACCTTC. This translates into CASSSSRQANYGYTF.

The chain couples TRBV9 to TRBJ2-1; 9 bases map to TRBD2. Germline-derived CDR1 and CDR2 are SGDLS and YYNGEE. The CDR3 covers 16 residues. Trimming removed 4 bases from V and 0 bases from J; junction bases left unmatched: 5. The CDR3 here is CASSSFSGSSYNEQFF. The CDR3 nucleotides are TGTGCCAGCAGCTCTTTTAGCGGGAGCTCCTACAATGAGCAGTTCTTC. The full variable domain, its missing parts supplied by reference TRBV9 and TRBJ2-1, is DSGVTQTPKHLITATGQRVTLRCSPRSGDLSVYWYQQSLDQGLQFLIQYYNGEERAKGNILERFSAQQFPDLHSELNLSSLELGDSALYFCASSSFSGSSYNEQFFGPGTRLTVL.

The rearrangement links TRBV19 to TRBJ2-1; perhaps TRBD2 as D (6 bases). Germline CDR1 LNHDA, CDR2 SQIVND (reference sequence). Trimming removed 2 bases from V and 6 bases from J, with 14 bases in between. CDR3 length equals 15 residues. The DNA of the CDR3 is TGTGCCAGTAGTATATCGGCGGGACGGACCAATGAGCAGTTCTTC. Protein: CASSISAGRTNEQFF.

V gene TRBV6-1 combines with J gene TRBJ2-1; tentative D call: TRBD1 (6 bases). This CDR3 is 13 amino acids long. Germline loops: CDR1 MNHNS, CDR2 SASEGT. The V end lost 3 bases, the J end lost 5 bases, and 8 bases lay between the germline ends. The CDR3 loop is CASSEGAHNEQFF. The CDR3 coding sequence is TGTGCCAGCAGTGAGGGGGCCCACAATGAGCAGTTCTTC.

The CDR3 DNA sequence: TGTGCCAGTAGTATAGTGCGGCAGTTTGGGGCCAACGTCCTGACTTTC. It is translated as CASSIVRQFGANVLTF. The V gene is TRBV19, the J gene TRBJ2-6; D is ambiguous. V was clipped by 1 base and J by 3 bases, with 10 bases between them. The germline CDR1 and CDR2 sequences are LNHDA and SQIVND (reference sequence). This CDR3 spans 16 amino acids.

This clone was seen only a few times. The V gene is TRBV28, the J gene TRBJ2-4; possibly TRBD2 for D (6 bases). Trimming took 4 bases from V and 1 from J, leaving 14 bases between them. Germline CDR1 MDHEN, CDR2 SYDVKM. The CDR3 length is 16 residues. The CDR3 sequence: CASSWTKSLAKNIQYF. The CDR3 nucleotides are TGTGCCAGCAGTTGGACTAAAAGTTTGGCCAAAAACATTCAGTACTTC.

The J gene is TRBJ2-7, the V gene TRBV27; 12 bases agree with TRBD1. In germline, CDR1 is MNHEY, CDR2 SMNVEV (reference sequence). The CDR3 is 14 residues long. The V segment lost 10 bases and the J segment 5 bases; nucleotides outside the gene matches: 9. The CDR3 DNA follows: TGTGCCACCCGGCGAGGGACAGGGGGCCACGAGCAGTACTTC. It codes for CATRRGTGGHEQYF.

In DNA form, the CDR3 reads TGTGCCAGCAGTTACTCGTACAACACTGAAGCTTTCTTT. Its translation is CASSYSYNTEAFF. The chain recombines TRBV6-6 with TRBJ1-1; D is unclear. The CDR3 has 13 amino acids. V lost 0 bases and J lost 2, with 4 bases in between. Per germline, CDR1 MNHNY and CDR2 SVGAGI (reference sequence).

The chain employs TRBV5-4 and TRBJ2-1, with 9 bases lining up with TRBD2. V was clipped by 2 bases and J by 2 bases; unmatched bases: 5. Germline V lookup: CDR1 SGHNT, CDR2 YYREEE (reference sequence). The CDR3 length is 16 residues. The CDR3 is CASSFPSGKTYNEQFF. The DNA of the CDR3 is TGTGCCAGCAGCTTCCCTAGCGGGAAGACCTACAATGAGCAGTTCTTC.

V and J are TRBV28 and TRBJ2-1; D is undetermined. V dropped 2 bases and J dropped 4 bases, with 12 bases sitting between them. Germline CDR1 reads MDHEN; CDR2 reads SYDVKM. The CDR3 spans 15 residues. DNA for the CDR3: TGTGCCAGCAGTTTACTGGCGGAGAGATACAATGAGCAGTTCTTC. It codes for CASSLLAERYNEQFF.